In its sample, the clone carrying this T cell receptor (beta chain) was seen a few times. The antigen is not known. This CDR3 contains 14 residues. Germline V gene lookup returns CDR1 KGHSH and CDR2 LQKENI. With 3 bases removed from V and 2 bases from J, the gap between germline ends came to 11 bases. Two oligonucleotides, mixed equimolar, formed the beta constant-region primer covering TRBC1 and TRBC2. Four rounds of PCR amplified the ligated cDNA using nested alpha and beta constant-region primers plus SP2. Using its own MiXCR run on the UMI-ligation and nested PCR reads, TCRdb lists one record per CDR3 protein. This table holds tens of thousands of distinct CDR3 sequences, roughly 10% found once. This specimen comes from a study of naive and memory T cell subsets. Broader study findings: Clonotypes are single alpha or beta chains, not paired receptors. Especially in CD8 cells, naive repertoires contained a few larger clonotypes, possibly CD45RA-re-expressing memory cells.

V and J are TRBV18 and TRBJ2-7; D remains ambiguous. Sequencing used naive CD4+ T cells from blood. This receptor was obtained from a human donor in good health. CDR3: CASSPNTLAYEQYF. CDR3 in DNA: TGTGCCAGCTCACCTAATACCCTAGCCTACGAGCAGTACTTC.